Listed below are T cell receptor beta chains from one sample, sequenced in a study of siplizumab effects on memory and regulatory T cells. Using immunoSEQ multiplex PCR, the repertoire was profiled, and TCRdb retains in-frame clones only, with some absent. In the table there are some 100,000 clones, over 85% of which are singletons. Source material: CD8+ T cells sorted from blood. The receptors here all came from a human donor in good health. CDR3s leave out the opening cysteine and the closing phenylalanine or tryptophan. A D gene is named only where the DNA matches it firmly.

D gene,J gene,V gene,CDR3 protein
TRBD2,TRBJ2-7,TRBV27,ASSLRGSGTYEQY
NA,TRBJ1-1,TRBV6-4,ASSDSAFSSVAF
NA,TRBJ2-1,TRBV6-5,ASSYAGAYEQF
NA,TRBJ2-4,TRBV21-1,ASSKRPGTVGGKNIQY
TRBD1,TRBJ2-7,TRBV27,ASTNGQGYEQY
NA,TRBJ1-2,TRBV18,ASSPSGVNNYGYT
NA,TRBJ2-7,TRBV9,ASSAFYGSYEQY
TRBD2,TRBJ2-7,TRBV7-2,ASSLEPSGAYEQY
NA,TRBJ2-7,TRBV7-9,ASSLEGAVYEQY
TRBD1,TRBJ2-7,TRBV4-1,ASSQPGQASYEQY
NA,TRBJ1-1,TRBV4-1,ASSQLTELNTEAF
NA,TRBJ1-6,TRBV5-4,ASSFSSPMGSYNSPLH
TRBD1,TRBJ1-1,TRBV7-6,ASSETGTGNMNTEAF
TRBD2,TRBJ2-1,TRBV11-3,ASSRDPGTSGYNEQF
NA,TRBJ1-1,TRBV30,AWTIADGAF
NA,TRBJ2-5,TRBV2,ASRHFQETQY
NA,TRBJ2-7,TRBV7-9,ASSLVTVNPYEQY
NA,TRBJ2-1,TRBV13,ASSFRRYNEQF
NA,TRBJ2-7,TRBV6-5,ASLTLGGEQY
NA,TRBJ1-2,TRBV13,ASSLAGARSTTYGYT
TRBD1,TRBJ1-5,TRBV4-1,ASSRNPGGAGQPQH
NA,TRBJ1-1,TRBV7-3,ASSFGTNTEAF
TRBD2,TRBJ2-3,TRBV6-1,ASSASSGGWSDTQY